The 13 T cell receptor beta chains in this list originate from one sample, sequenced in a study of T cells after yellow fever vaccination. TCRdb re-called the 5' RACE reads through MiXCR, storing one row per CDR3 protein. The data hold under 500,000 distinct CDR3 sequences, with about 17% observed a single time. This sample comprised PBMCs, obtained before the yellow fever booster vaccination. These receptors all stem from a man younger than 35 who received the YFV17D yellow fever vaccine.

This clonotype was observed a few times. V is TRBV18 and J is TRBJ1-1; 11 nucleotides align to TRBD1. The CDR3 runs to 15 residues. The germline V gene encodes CDR1 KGHSH and CDR2 LQKENI. V lost 3 bases, J lost 4 bases, and 4 bases stayed unmatched. In nucleotides, the CDR3 is TGTGCCAGCTCACCCGGACAGGGGGCGGGCACTGAAGCTTTCTTT. It encodes CASSPGQGAGTEAFF. Full variable domain (outside the CDR3, taken from reference TRBV18 and TRBJ1-1): NAGVMQNPRHLVRRRGQEARLRCSPMKGHSHVYWYRQLPEEGLKFMVYLQKENIIDESGMPKERFSAEFPKEGPSILRIQQVVRGDSAAYFCASSPGQGAGTEAFFGQGTRLTVV.

This clonotype was recorded a few times. V and J are TRBV27 and TRBJ2-7; D is possibly TRBD2 (5 bases). Germline V gene data show CDR1 as MNHEY and CDR2 as SMNVEV (reference sequence). There are 15 residues in the CDR3. V lost 0 bases, J lost 3 bases, and 12 bases lay in between. CDR3 bases: TGTGCCAGCAGTTTATCCGCGGGCAGCTTCTACGAGCAGTACGTC. The encoded protein is CASSLSAGSFYEQYV.

This clonotype was seen only a few times. The J gene is TRBJ1-1, the V gene TRBV7-9, with D possibly matching TRBD1 (5 bases). V lost 4 bases and J lost 4, with 16 bases in between. The CDR3 has 15 amino acids. Germline-derived CDR1 and CDR2 are SEHNR and FQNEAQ (reference sequence). CDR3 nucleotides: TGTGCCAGCAGCTCCCGGGGGGGTAGGGGCACTGAAGCTTTCTTT. Translation: CASSSRGGRGTEAFF.

This clonotype has just a few counts. V is TRBV12-3 or TRBV12-4 and J is TRBJ1-1; unclear D gene. This CDR3 contains 12 residues. V lost 7 bases to trimming and J lost 2 bases, with 8 bases between them. The CDR3 loop reads CASKRANTEAFF. In DNA, the CDR3 is TGTGCCAGCAAACGGGCAAACACTGAAGCTTTCTTT.

This clonotype was seen repeatedly, ten times or more. The chain uses TRBV12-3 or TRBV12-4 and TRBJ2-2; D is ambiguous. The CDR3 totals 15 residues. V lost 6 bases, J lost 5 bases, and 16 bases lay in between. The CDR3 spells CASSPPPGETGELFF. The CDR3 bases are TGTGCCAGCAGCCCGCCCCCAGGAGAAACCGGGGAGCTGTTTTTT.

The V call is TRBV12-3 or TRBV12-4, the J call TRBJ2-7, with 10 bases identical to TRBD2. CDR3 length: 15 amino acids. Trimming cost V 0 bases and J 5 bases; bases outside gene matches: 4. CDR3 amino acids: CASSLASGGFDEQYV. DNA of the CDR3: TGTGCCAGCAGTTTAGCTAGCGGGGGGTTTGACGAGCAGTACGTC.

This clonotype appeared a few times. The gene calls are TRBV5-1 and TRBJ2-5; 9 bases line up with TRBD1. The CDR3 extends over 16 amino acids. Losses at the gene ends were 6 bases for V and 2 bases for J; bases not matched to a gene: 11. Germline CDR1 is SGHRS and CDR2 is YFSETQ. The CDR3 is CASTYLGTGWQETQYF. CDR3 coding DNA: TGCGCCAGCACCTACCTCGGGACAGGGTGGCAAGAGACCCAGTACTTC.

V is TRBV6-2 or TRBV6-3 and J is TRBJ2-7, with D possibly being TRBD2 (5 bases). CDR1 and CDR2 from the germline V gene are MNHEY and SVGEGT. The CDR3 is 13 residues long. The V end was cut by 4 bases, the J end by 7 bases, with 14 bases between. Written as DNA, the CDR3 is TGTGCCAGCAGTTTCCTTAACGGAGGAGAGCAGTACGTC. Amino acid sequence: CASSFLNGGEQYV.

The J gene is TRBJ1-1, the V gene TRBV4-1, with D perhaps matching TRBD1 (5 bases). CDR3 length: 14 amino acids. Germline CDR1 MGHRA, CDR2 YSYEKL. Trimming removed 0 bases from V and 5 bases from J, with 10 bases in between. This CDR3 reads CASSQDRTWTEAFF. The CDR3 bases are TGCGCCAGCAGCCAAGATCGGACATGGACTGAAGCTTTCTTT.

This clonotype was picked up many times. The J gene is TRBJ1-1, the V gene TRBV7-2; no definite D call. Germline lookup yields CDR1 SGHTA and CDR2 FQGNSA. The CDR3 contains 13 residues. With 5 bases removed from V and 6 bases from J, the gap between germline ends came to 13 bases. The CDR3 region is CASSVYSRAEAFF. The CDR3 DNA reads TGTGCCAGCAGCGTCTATTCTCGGGCTGAAGCTTTCTTT.

This clonotype was observed a handful of times. The rearrangement uses TRBV10-3 and TRBJ2-7; 7 positions match TRBD2. This CDR3 region has 12 residues. Looked up from germline, CDR1 is ENHRY and CDR2 is SYGVKD. With 10 bases clipped from V and 3 bases from J, the junction kept 6 bases outside the gene matches. CDR3 sequence: CATSGTNYEQYV. The CDR3 DNA follows: TGTGCCACCTCCGGGACTAACTACGAGCAGTACGTC.

The J gene is TRBJ2-7, the V gene TRBV15; 7 bases are shared with TRBD2. Trimming removed 2 bases from V and 4 bases from J; junction bases left unmatched: 8. The CDR3 loop spans 15 amino acids. The germline CDR1 and CDR2 sequences are LNHNV and YYDKDF (reference sequence). The CDR3 here is CATSRSGEGRYEQYF. DNA for the CDR3: TGTGCCACCAGCAGATCCGGGGAGGGGAGATACGAGCAGTACTTC.

This clonotype was observed many times. The V call is TRBV12-3 or TRBV12-4, the J call TRBJ2-5; weak D call: TRBD1 (5 bases). V was pared by 3 bases and J by 3 bases, with 11 bases between. This CDR3 is built from 14 residues. The CDR3 DNA reads TGTGCCAGCAGTTTGTGGGGCACGGAAGAGACCCAGTACTTC. Its translation: CASSLWGTEETQYF.